This T cell receptor beta chain was found in a study of blood T cell repertoires in COVID-19. Clones were sequenced by immunoSEQ multiplex PCR, and TCRdb holds only the in-frame ones, with some missing. The sample lists around 100,000 clones, roughly 85% occurring once. This clone was detected only a few times. Germline CDR1 MGHRA, CDR2 YSYEKL. V gave up 5 bases and J gave up 14 bases; unmatched junction bases: 7. CDR3 size: 12 residues. The sample comprised peripheral blood. This receptor was identified in a human donor in a cohort sampled during active COVID-19. The chain has TRBV4-1 and TRBJ2-3, with 10 bases aligning to TRBD2. The chain's CDR3 is CASSSVGLARYF. Written as DNA, the CDR3 is TGCGCCAGCAGCTCCGTGGGACTAGCGAGGTATTTT.